The clone carrying this T cell receptor (beta chain) is a singleton in its sample. The antigen is unknown. Both 60 Vbeta primers and 13 Jbeta primers went into the PCR. Assay used: immunoSEQ multiplex PCR; TCRdb lists only in-frame clones, some missing. The sample lists 150,000 to 200,000 clones, approximately 85% occurring once. The source of the sample is a study of cytomegalovirus exposure and HLA in healthy donors. Study-level results: Specificity of three CMV-associated chains for CMV antigens was verified in vitro. It was likely that a cluster of highly shared sequence variants was a sequencing artifact.

This CDR3 has 11 amino acids. V was pared by 7 bases and J by 4 bases, with 7 bases between. CDR1 and CDR2 (germline): LNHDA, SQIVND (reference sequence). The TCR originated in a girl aged 2-15 years in good health and CMV-seropositive. The chain links TRBV19 to TRBJ1-1; D is unclear. Sequences were obtained from PBMCs. For the CDR3, the DNA is TGTGCCAGTAACAGAGCCACTGAAGCTTTCTTT. It translates to CASNRATEAFF.